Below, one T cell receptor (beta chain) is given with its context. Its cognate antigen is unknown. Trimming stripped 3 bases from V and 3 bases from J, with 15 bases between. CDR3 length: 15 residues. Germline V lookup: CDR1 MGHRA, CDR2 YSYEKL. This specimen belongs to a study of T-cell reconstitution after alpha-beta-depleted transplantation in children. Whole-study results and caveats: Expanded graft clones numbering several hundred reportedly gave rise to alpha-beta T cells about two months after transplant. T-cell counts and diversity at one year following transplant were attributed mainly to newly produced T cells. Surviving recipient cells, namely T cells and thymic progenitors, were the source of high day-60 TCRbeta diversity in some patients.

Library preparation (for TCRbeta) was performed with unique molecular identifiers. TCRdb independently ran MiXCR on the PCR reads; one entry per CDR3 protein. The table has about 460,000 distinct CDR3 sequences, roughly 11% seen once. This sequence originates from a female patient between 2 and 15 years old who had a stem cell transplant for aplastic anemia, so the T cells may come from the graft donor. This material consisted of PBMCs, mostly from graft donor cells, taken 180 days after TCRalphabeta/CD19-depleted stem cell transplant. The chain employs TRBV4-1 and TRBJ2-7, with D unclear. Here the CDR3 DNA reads TGCGCCAGCAGCCACAAAGTGAGGACGGTCTACGAGCAGTACTTC. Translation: CASSHKVRTVYEQYF.